Listed below are T cell receptor beta chains from one sample, sequenced in a study of immune evolution from preneoplasia to lung adenocarcinoma. The assay was immunoSEQ multiplex PCR, and TCRdb's table has in-frame clones only and misses some. The table lists roughly 7,300 clones, roughly 80% of them singletons. Sequenced input: FFPE atypical adenomatous hyperplasia tissue from the lung. The receptors derive from an older donor with lung adenocarcinoma. Some clones in this sample may be carry-over from other donors' samples. Both conserved end residues are part of each CDR3. The D gene is left open where the match is weak.

D: NA; V: TRBV7-2; length: 15; CDR3: CASSLGKGSPYEQYF
D: NA; V: TRBV20-1; length: 11; CDR3: CSAFRVSEAFF
D: NA; V: TRBV5-1; length: 14; CDR3: CASSFGDTGYEQYF
D: NA; V: TRBV9; length: 14; CDR3: CASSPDMSSYEQYF
D: NA; V: TRBV19; length: 12; CDR3: CASSIEGRGQYF
D: NA; V: TRBV6-5; length: 13; CDR3: CASSYDSGNTIYF
D: NA; V: TRBV25-1; length: 17; CDR3: CASSEYRGQGGNSPLHF
D: TRBD1; V: TRBV11-3; length: 15; CDR3: CASSQGGFSNQPQHF
D: TRBD1; V: TRBV11-2; length: 13; CDR3: CASSFRTGDTQYF
D: NA; V: TRBV19; length: 15; CDR3: CASSPPGARGEKLFF
D: NA; V: TRBV5-1; length: 16; CDR3: CASSLGVVPSTDTQYF
D: TRBD1; V: TRBV10-3; length: 14; CDR3: CATAQGTGNQPQHF
D: NA; V: TRBV19; length: 14; CDR3: CASTTPGAGVGYTF
D: TRBD1; V: TRBV7-2; length: 15; CDR3: CASSLSGTGVQPQHF
D: TRBD1; V: TRBV5-1; length: 13; CDR3: CASSFGQVDAYTF
D: TRBD1; V: TRBV30; length: 13; CDR3: CAWATGDGNTIYF
D: NA; V: TRBV7-9; length: 15; CDR3: CASSPASGWDTEAFF
D: TRBD2; V: TRBV15; length: 15; CDR3: CATSRELAGDNEQFF
D: TRBD2; V: TRBV14; length: 15; CDR3: CASSRTSGGGDTQYF
D: NA; V: TRBV18; length: 14; CDR3: CASSPRREGTGYTF
D: NA; V: TRBV6-6; length: 16; CDR3: CASSYGAGGGNQPQHF
D: NA; V: TRBV7-9; length: 15; CDR3: CASSDSGGGSQPQHF
D: NA; V: TRBV20-1; length: 11; CDR3: CVLGGNTEAFF
D: NA; V: TRBV12-5; length: 15; CDR3: CASGLVAGGDQPQHF
D: NA; V: TRBV6-5; length: 12; CDR3: CASSKGSQTQYF
D: NA; V: TRBV30; length: 13; CDR3: CAWSLYSDYGYTF
D: NA; V: TRBV30; length: 11; CDR3: CACSPGSEQYF
D: TRBD1; V: TRBV19; length: 14; CDR3: CASSKGQDNYGYTF
D: NA; V: TRBV29-1; length: 13; CDR3: CSVGPQLGGELFF
D: NA; V: TRBV7-9; length: 14; CDR3: CASSLGAGARKLFF
D: TRBD1; V: TRBV7-8; length: 15; CDR3: CASSLRDRPYSPLHF